Below, 24 T cell receptor beta chains from the same sample are listed, as sequenced in a study of T-cell reconstitution after alpha-beta-depleted transplantation in children. Unique molecular identifiers featured in how the TCRbeta library was prepared. TCRdb fed the PCR reads into MiXCR, producing one record per CDR3 protein. The repertoire holds 580,000 or so distinct CDR3 sequences, with under 25% as singletons. This specimen consisted of PBMCs, mostly from graft donor cells, obtained 360 days after TCRalphabeta/CD19-depleted stem cell transplant. These TCRs come from a boy younger than two who had a stem cell transplant for acute myeloid leukemia, so the T cells may come from the graft donor.

J is TRBJ2-3 and V is TRBV29-1; 8 nucleotides line up with TRBD2. The V gene end was trimmed by 4 bases and the J gene end by 2 bases; junction bases not matched to a gene: 11. CDR3 length: 16 residues. Germline assignment: CDR1 SQVTM and CDR2 ANQGSEA. CDR3: CSVVGRRGALTDTQYF. The CDR3 nucleotides read TGCAGCGTTGTGGGAAGGCGGGGGGCCCTCACAGATACGCAGTATTTT.

This clonotype was seen many times. The chain employs TRBV11-1 and TRBJ2-1, with D possibly being TRBD1 (6 bases). Trimming took off 1 base at V and 8 bases at J, with 18 bases between the two ends. Germline lookup yields CDR1 SGHAT and CDR2 FQDESV (reference sequence). This CDR3 is built from 16 residues. CDR3 protein: CASSLDVGDRLDEQFF. Here the CDR3 DNA reads TGTGCCAGCAGCTTAGATGTAGGCGACAGGCTCGATGAGCAGTTCTTC.

This clonotype showed up many times. CDR3 residues: CASSLGSKGSYGYTF. DNA of the CDR3: TGTGCCAGCTCACTCGGAAGCAAGGGATCCTATGGCTACACCTTC. The chain joins TRBV18 to TRBJ1-2; no definite D call. The germline V gene encodes CDR1 KGHSH and CDR2 LQKENI. The CDR3 has 15 residues. V was pared by 4 bases and J by 4 bases, with 16 bases between.

The table lists this clonotype with a few counts. The chain recombines TRBV12-3 or TRBV12-4 with TRBJ1-1; unclear D gene. The germline V and J ends were trimmed by 6 bases and 4 bases, with 33 bases remaining between them. CDR3 size: 20 residues. CDR3: CASRSHTPSDAIFGGTEAFF. The CDR3 DNA sequence: TGTGCCAGCAGATCCCACACCCCCTCGGACGCTATTTTTGGAGGCACTGAAGCTTTCTTT.

The chain couples TRBV6-5 to TRBJ2-5; maybe TRBD2 (6 bases). Between the trimmed V and J ends, which lost 6 bases and 5 bases, there was a span of 13 bases. This CDR3 is built from 13 residues. Germline V lookup: CDR1 MNHEY, CDR2 SVGAGI. The CDR3 loop reads CASSYLGGETQYF. CDR3 DNA: TGTGCCAGCAGCTACCTCGGAGGGGAGACCCAGTACTTC.

V is TRBV15 and J is TRBJ2-3; TRBD2 might be the D (6 bases). V lost 3 bases to trimming and J lost 2 bases, with 21 bases between them. Germline-derived CDR1 and CDR2 are LNHNV and YYDKDF (reference sequence). This CDR3 is 18 amino acids long. This chain's CDR3 is CATSRARRASADTDTQYF. The CDR3 DNA follows: TGTGCCACCAGCAGGGCACGCCGAGCTAGCGCTGACACAGATACGCAGTATTTT.

This clonotype has a count of ten or more. DNA for the CDR3: TGTGCCAGCAGCTTCGGGGGGGCGGGCAATCAGCCCCAGCATTTT. This translates into CASSFGGAGNQPQHF. The rearrangement links TRBV11-2 to TRBJ1-5; the D gene is possibly TRBD1 (6 bases). Trimming shortened V by 3 bases and J by 2 bases, and 11 bases separated the two germline ends. Germline CDR1 reads SGHAT; CDR2 reads FQNNGV. This CDR3 contains 15 residues.

CDR3 sequence reads: CASGQGALYEQYV. CDR3 coding DNA: TGTGCCAGCGGGCAGGGGGCGTTATACGAGCAGTACGTC. This chain connects TRBV6-1 to TRBJ2-7, with 8 bases fitting TRBD1. The V and J ends lost 8 bases and 4 bases, in that order; junction bases with no gene match: 7. CDR3 size: 13 residues. Germline lookup yields CDR1 MNHNS and CDR2 SASEGT.

This clonotype appeared a few times. The J gene is TRBJ2-1, the V gene TRBV20-1, with 12 bases fitting TRBD2. Trimming at V came to 1 base and at J to 3 bases, leaving 13 bases not matched to a gene. The CDR3 has 19 amino acids. The V gene's germline CDR1 is DFQATT and CDR2 SNEGSKA (reference sequence). The CDR3 region is CSARVLTSGGYYFYNEQFF. CDR3 DNA sequence: TGCAGTGCTAGAGTGCTAACTAGCGGGGGGTACTATTTCTACAATGAGCAGTTCTTC.

The gene calls are TRBV20-1 and TRBJ2-6; 8 nucleotides agree with TRBD2. V was pared by 6 bases and J by 2 bases, with 18 bases of the junction left unmatched. Germline V CDR1 and CDR2: DFQATT, SNEGSKA (reference sequence). The CDR3 covers 19 residues. CDR3 residues: CSAGLISGTRTAGANVLTF. DNA of the CDR3: TGCAGTGCAGGCCTGATTTCCGGGACTAGGACTGCTGGGGCCAACGTCCTGACTTTC.

There are a few counts of this clonotype. V gene TRBV6-5 combines with J gene TRBJ2-3; 9 positions agree with TRBD1. Germline CDR1 MNHEY, CDR2 SVGAGI. The CDR3 sequence is 16 residues long. V trimming: 4 bases; J trimming: 2 bases; junction bases outside the gene matches: 7. CDR3 sequence (DNA): TGTGCCAGCAGTTCCCTGGACAGGGGAGACACAGATACGCAGTATTTT. Amino acid sequence: CASSSLDRGDTDTQYF.

This clonotype was counted a few times. The chain carries TRBV7-2 and TRBJ2-1; perhaps D is TRBD1 or TRBD2 (6 bases each). Trimming took off 1 base at V and 5 bases at J, with 9 bases between the two ends. Germline assignment: CDR1 SGHTA and CDR2 FQGNSA. The CDR3 is made up of 14 amino acids. The CDR3 sequence: CASSLGGANNEQFF. CDR3 in DNA: TGTGCCAGCAGCTTAGGGGGGGCCAACAATGAGCAGTTCTTC.

This chain connects TRBV5-1 to TRBJ2-1; 7 bases match TRBD1. Germline trimming cut 1 base from V and 5 bases from J; bases unmatched to any gene: 9. Per germline, CDR1 SGHRS and CDR2 YFSETQ. The CDR3 is made up of 16 amino acids. The CDR3 coding sequence is TGCGCCAGCAGCTTGCGGGCACGGGACAGTGACAATGAGCAGTTCTTC. It specifies CASSLRARDSDNEQFF. The variable domain in full, completed from reference TRBV5-1 and TRBJ2-1, reads KAGVTQTPRYLIKTRGQQVTLSCSPISGHRSVSWYQQTPGQGLQFLFEYFSETQRNKGNFPGRFSGRQFSNSRSEMNVSTLELGDSALYLCASSLRARDSDNEQFFGPGTRLTVL.

The CDR3 is CATSDLPSGGGRTDTQYF. The CDR3, as DNA: TGTGCCACCAGTGATTTGCCATCTGGCGGGGGACGCACAGATACGCAGTATTTT. The chain recombines TRBV24-1 with TRBJ2-3, with 7 bases matching TRBD2. V dropped 0 bases and J dropped 1; count of bases not matched to a gene: 9. The CDR3 length is 18 residues. CDR1 and CDR2 from the germline V gene are KGHDR and SFDVKD.

This clonotype came up many times. The rearrangement joins TRBV20-1 to TRBJ2-3; tentative D call: TRBD1 (5 bases). The CDR3 has 16 residues. Per germline, CDR1 DFQATT and CDR2 SNEGSKA (reference sequence). The ends were cut back, 0 bases at V and 3 bases at J, with 16 bases in the middle. The CDR3 protein is CSARDLARDRTDTQYF. The CDR3 DNA reads TGCAGTGCTAGAGATCTGGCCAGGGATCGGACAGATACGCAGTATTTT.

This clonotype was detected a few times. The V gene is TRBV20-1, the J gene TRBJ2-7; TRBD2 is a possible D gene (5 bases). This CDR3 region has 12 residues. CDR1 DFQATT and CDR2 SNEGSKA come from the germline V gene (reference sequence). Trimming stripped 6 bases from V and 7 bases from J, with 16 bases between. CDR3 region: CSAVGELREQYF. The CDR3 region has the DNA TGCAGTGCCGTGGGAGAGCTGAGAGAGCAGTACTTC.

This clonotype was detected only a few times. CDR3 sequence reads: CSARGLAGRETQYF. CDR3 bases: TGCAGTGCTAGAGGACTAGCGGGGCGAGAGACCCAGTACTTC. The genes are TRBV20-1 and TRBJ2-5; 11 bases align to TRBD2. CDR3 length equals 14 residues. Trimming at V came to 1 base and at J to 4 bases, leaving 2 bases not matched to a gene. The germline gives CDR1 DFQATT, CDR2 SNEGSKA (reference sequence).

The V and J genes are TRBV20-1 and TRBJ1-1, with 10 bases aligning to TRBD1. The CDR3 loop spans 14 amino acids. With V trimmed by 6 bases and J by 6 bases, 10 bases remained unmatched. CDR1 is DFQATT and CDR2 is SNEGSKA in the germline V gene (reference sequence). As DNA, the CDR3 is TGCAGTGCCACTTCCGGGACAGGGGTCGCTGAAGCTTTCTTT. Amino acid sequence: CSATSGTGVAEAFF.

V and J are TRBV12-3 or TRBV12-4 and TRBJ2-2, with 7 nucleotides matching TRBD1. V was pared by 8 bases and J by 11 bases, with 17 bases of the junction left unmatched. The CDR3 extends over 15 amino acids. The CDR3 here is CASGTGDRLTRELFF. In DNA, the CDR3 is TGTGCCAGCGGCACCGGGGACAGACTAACCCGCGAGCTGTTTTTT.

This clonotype came up a few times. The rearrangement links TRBV20-1 to TRBJ2-3; TRBD2 aligns across 13 bases. Germline values: CDR1 DFQATT, CDR2 SNEGSKA (reference sequence). The trim removed 6 bases at V and 5 bases at J, leaving 5 bases unmatched. This CDR3 comprises 14 residues. CDR3 region: CSATSGGARDTQYF. The CDR3 DNA sequence: TGCAGTGCAACTAGCGGGGGGGCCCGAGATACGCAGTATTTT.

V usage is TRBV20-1 and J usage is TRBJ1-5; 7 bases match TRBD1. V was pared by 3 bases and J by 13 bases, with 6 bases of the junction left unmatched. The length of the CDR3 is 11 residues. CDR1 and CDR2 from the germline V gene are DFQATT and SNEGSKA (reference sequence). The CDR3 is CSASPSDRQHF. The CDR3 region has the DNA TGCAGTGCTAGCCCATCGGACAGGCAGCATTTT.

This sequence joins TRBV12-3 or TRBV12-4 and TRBJ2-7; 9 bases agree with TRBD1. V gave up 7 bases and J gave up 7 bases; unmatched junction bases: 11. The length of the CDR3 is 14 residues. This CDR3 is CASTPGQGRREQYF. CDR3 coding DNA: TGTGCCAGCACTCCGGGACAGGGCCGGCGGGAGCAGTACTTC.

Worth noting for this clonotype: At one boundary the junction diverges from the germline segment, which might be a read error. This chain uses TRBV5-1 with TRBJ1-2, with D tentatively TRBD1 (5 bases). CDR3 size: 15 residues. Per the germline V gene, CDR1 is SGHRS and CDR2 is YFSETQ. The CDR3 nucleotides read TGCGCCAGCGGCTTCCCGGGACCTGGTCTCGATGGCTACACCTTC. It yields the protein CASGFPGPGLDGYTF.

This clonotype was recorded at least ten times. The chain has TRBV4-3 and TRBJ2-7; 9 nucleotides match TRBD1. V lost 5 bases, J lost 7 bases, and 12 bases stayed unmatched. CDR1 is LGHNA and CDR2 is YSLEER in the germline V gene. The CDR3 covers 15 residues. The CDR3 nucleotides read TGCGCCAGCAGCGCAACAATCACAGGGGGCGCGGAGCAGTACTTC. This gives the protein CASSATITGGAEQYF.